The clone carrying this TCR beta chain showed up just a few times. Antigen specificity is unknown. There are 21 residues in the CDR3. CDR1 and CDR2 (germline): SGHRS, YFSETQ. J was trimmed by 3 bases and V by 3 bases; bases with no gene match: 19. The sample belongs to a study of T-cell reconstitution after alpha-beta-depleted transplantation in children. Study-wide findings and caveats: It was newly produced T cells that mostly accounted for T-cell counts and diversity one year after transplant. High day-60 TCRbeta diversity in some patients came from surviving recipient T cells and thymic progenitors.

As it was prepared, the TCRbeta library received unique molecular identifiers. TCRdb analysed the PCR reads with MiXCR anew, one entry per CDR3 protein. This table holds hundreds of thousands of distinct CDR3 sequences, 10% to 15% found once. This chain connects TRBV5-1 to TRBJ2-3; 13 nucleotides align to TRBD2. The receptor was isolated from a girl aged 2-9 years with congenital amegakaryocytic thrombocytopenia, due to receive a stem cell transplant. Sequencing was performed on PBMCs, taken before TCRalphabeta/CD19-depleted stem cell transplant. CDR3 DNA sequence: TGCGCCAGCAGCTCACGAGCCAAAACTAGCGGGAGGGCCTCAAGGACAGATACGCAGTATTTT. It is translated as CASSSRAKTSGRASRTDTQYF.